The entry below gives a single T cell receptor beta chain sequence along with its context. The record originates from a study of blood T cells in healthy people across ages. CDR1 is SGDLS and CDR2 is YYNGEE in the germline V gene. The CDR3 spans 15 residues. V trimming: 3 bases; J trimming: 5 bases; junction bases outside the gene matches: 6. The second PCR ran about 6 to 11 cycles with a sample-barcoded 5' primer and J-beta primers. TCRdb itself ran the 5' RACE reads through MiXCR, one entry per CDR3 protein. The sample lists about 780,000 distinct CDR3 sequences, more than 35% occurring once. The rearrangement joins TRBV9 to TRBJ2-1; the match to TRBD2 covers 9 bases. The specimen sequenced was blood. The clonotype comes from a man older than 75 in good health. The DNA of the CDR3 is TGTGCCAGCAGCGCCGCTAGCGGGATGAACAATGAGCAGTTCTTC. Amino acid sequence: CASSAASGMNNEQFF. The variable domain in full, completed from reference TRBV9 and TRBJ2-1, reads DSGVTQTPKHLITATGQRVTLRCSPRSGDLSVYWYQQSLDQGLQFLIQYYNGEERAKGNILERFSAQQFPDLHSELNLSSLELGDSALYFCASSAASGMNNEQFFGPGTRLTVL.